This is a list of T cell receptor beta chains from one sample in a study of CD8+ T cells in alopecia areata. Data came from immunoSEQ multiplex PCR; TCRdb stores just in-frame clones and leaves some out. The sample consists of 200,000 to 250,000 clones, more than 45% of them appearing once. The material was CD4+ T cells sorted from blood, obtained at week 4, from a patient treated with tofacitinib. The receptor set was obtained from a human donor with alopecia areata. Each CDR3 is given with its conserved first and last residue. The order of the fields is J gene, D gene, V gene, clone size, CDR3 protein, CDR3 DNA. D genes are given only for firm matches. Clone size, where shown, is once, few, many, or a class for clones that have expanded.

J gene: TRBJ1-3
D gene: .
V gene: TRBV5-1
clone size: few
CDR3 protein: CASSLEVSGNTIYF
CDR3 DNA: TGCGCCAGCAGCTTGGAGGTCTCTGGAAACACCATATATTTT

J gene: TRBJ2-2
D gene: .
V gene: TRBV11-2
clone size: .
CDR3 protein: CASSLVYGSRTGELFF
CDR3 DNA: TGTGCCAGCAGCTTAGTGTACGGCTCCAGGACCGGGGAGCTGTTTTTT

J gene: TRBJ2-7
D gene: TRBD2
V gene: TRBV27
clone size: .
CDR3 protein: CASSLLAGIGEQYF
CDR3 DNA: TGTGCCAGCAGTTTACTAGCGGGGATTGGTGAGCAGTACTTC

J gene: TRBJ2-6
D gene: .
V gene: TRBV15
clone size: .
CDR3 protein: CATSSGGLSGANVLTF
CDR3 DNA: TGTGCCACCAGCAGTGGAGGGCTGTCTGGGGCCAACGTCCTGACTTTC

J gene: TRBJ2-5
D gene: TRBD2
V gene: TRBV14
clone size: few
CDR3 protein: CASSRLAGIQETQYF
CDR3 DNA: TGTGCCAGCAGCCGACTAGCGGGGATTCAAGAGACCCAGTACTTC

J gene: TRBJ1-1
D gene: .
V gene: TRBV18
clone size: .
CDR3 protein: CASSPQGNTEAFF
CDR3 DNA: TGTGCCAGCTCACCACAAGGGAACACTGAAGCTTTCTTT

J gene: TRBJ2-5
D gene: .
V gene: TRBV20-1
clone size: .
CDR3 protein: CSARGETQYF
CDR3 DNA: TGCAGTGCTAGAGGAGAGACCCAGTACTTC

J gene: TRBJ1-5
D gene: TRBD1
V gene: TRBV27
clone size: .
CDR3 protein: CASSLQGDQPQHF
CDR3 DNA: TGTGCCAGCAGTTTGCAGGGGGATCAGCCCCAGCATTTT

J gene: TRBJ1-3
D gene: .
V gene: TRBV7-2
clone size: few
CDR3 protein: CASVGGRTPGNTIYF
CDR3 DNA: TGTGCCAGCGTTGGCGGCCGAACTCCTGGAAACACCATATATTTT

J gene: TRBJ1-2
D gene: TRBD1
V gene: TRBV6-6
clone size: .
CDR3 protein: CASSSQTGLGGYTF
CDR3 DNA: TGTGCCAGCAGTTCCCAGACAGGGCTCGGGGGCTACACCTTC

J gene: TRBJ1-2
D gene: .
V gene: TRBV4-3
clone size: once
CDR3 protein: CASSPQEGVDYGYTF
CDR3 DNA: TGCGCCAGCAGCCCCCAGGAAGGGGTCGACTATGGCTACACCTTC

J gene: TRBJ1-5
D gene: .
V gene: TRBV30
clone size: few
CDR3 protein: CAWSAQSNQPQHF
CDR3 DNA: TGTGCCTGGAGCGCGCAGAGCAATCAGCCCCAGCATTTT

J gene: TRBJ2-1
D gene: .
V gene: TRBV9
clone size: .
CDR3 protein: CASSRYPSLRGKNNEQFF
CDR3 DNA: TGTGCCAGCAGCCGATATCCCTCACTAAGGGGTAAGAACAATGAGCAGTTCTTC

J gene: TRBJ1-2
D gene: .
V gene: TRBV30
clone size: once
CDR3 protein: CAWSREMGYGYTF
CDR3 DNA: TGTGCCTGGAGTCGGGAGATGGGCTATGGCTACACCTTC

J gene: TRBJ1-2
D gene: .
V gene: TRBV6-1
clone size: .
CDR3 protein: CASSDEVWYTF
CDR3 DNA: TGTGCCAGCAGTGACGAGGTGTGGTACACCTTC

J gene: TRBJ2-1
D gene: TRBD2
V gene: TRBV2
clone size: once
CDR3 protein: CASERGVYNEQFF
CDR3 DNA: TGTGCCTCGGAGCGGGGGGTCTACAATGAGCAGTTCTTC

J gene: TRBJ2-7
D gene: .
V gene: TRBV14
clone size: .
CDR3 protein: CASSQETGAIYEQYF
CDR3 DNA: TGTGCCAGCAGCCAAGAAACGGGGGCCATCTACGAGCAGTACTTC